Listed below are T cell receptor beta chains from one sample, sequenced in a study of blood T cells in healthy people across ages. MiXCR, applied by TCRdb to the 5' RACE reads, yields one record per CDR3 protein. The sample shows 650,000 to 1,000,000 distinct CDR3 sequences, around 36% of them seen only once. Sequenced input: blood. These receptors all stem from a young man in good health. CDR3s include the opening cysteine and the closing phenylalanine or tryptophan. The D gene is left open where the match is weak. The listing skips clone size in some rows; elsewhere it reads once, few, many or a size class.

j_gene: TRBJ1-3; d_gene: .; v_gene: TRBV12-3/TRBV12-4; abundance: .; CDR3nt: TGTGCCACTCAAAATCCCGGAAACACCATATATTTT; CDR3aa: CATQNPGNTIYF
j_gene: TRBJ2-7; d_gene: .; v_gene: TRBV7-9; abundance: .; CDR3nt: TGTGCCAGCAGCTTAGCGCTGGGAGTCGACTACGAGCAGTACTTC; CDR3aa: CASSLALGVDYEQYF
j_gene: TRBJ2-7; d_gene: TRBD1; v_gene: TRBV6-5; abundance: .; CDR3nt: TGTGCCAGCAGTTACCTAAGGACAGGGCTTTCGTTAGCTGGGTCCTACAATGAGCAGTACTTC; CDR3aa: CASSYLRTGLSLAGSYNEQYF
j_gene: TRBJ2-1; d_gene: .; v_gene: TRBV2; abundance: .; CDR3nt: TGTGCCAGGGGACGAGTGGGGCACAATGAGCAGTTCTTC; CDR3aa: CARGRVGHNEQFF
j_gene: TRBJ1-2; d_gene: TRBD1; v_gene: TRBV20-1; abundance: many; CDR3nt: TGCAGTGCTAGTAGACAGGGGAGGGACTATGGCTACACCTTC; CDR3aa: CSASRQGRDYGYTF
j_gene: TRBJ2-5; d_gene: .; v_gene: TRBV15; abundance: .; CDR3nt: TGTGCCACCAGCAGAGATCAAGAAGCTTCCTACGGGCAGTACTTC; CDR3aa: CATSRDQEASYGQYF
j_gene: TRBJ2-3; d_gene: TRBD2; v_gene: TRBV29-1; abundance: few; CDR3nt: TGCAGCGTTCAGTTAGCGGGGGAGATCACAGATACGCAGTATTTT; CDR3aa: CSVQLAGEITDTQYF
j_gene: TRBJ2-1; d_gene: TRBD2; v_gene: TRBV27; abundance: .; CDR3nt: TGTGCCAGCAGTACCACCCGGACTAGCGGGGGGGCTTACAATGAGCAGTTCTTC; CDR3aa: CASSTTRTSGGAYNEQFF
j_gene: TRBJ2-2; d_gene: .; v_gene: TRBV12-3/TRBV12-4; abundance: .; CDR3nt: TGTGCCAGCAGCACGGGACCCGCGGTCGGGGAGCTGTTTTTT; CDR3aa: CASSTGPAVGELFF
j_gene: TRBJ2-1; d_gene: .; v_gene: TRBV6-8; abundance: .; CDR3nt: TGTGCCAGCAAAGGGACTGGCTCCTACAATGAGCAGTTCTTC; CDR3aa: CASKGTGSYNEQFF
j_gene: TRBJ1-2; d_gene: .; v_gene: TRBV29-1; abundance: .; CDR3nt: TGCAGCGTGCGGACAGATACTAACTATGGCTACACCTTC; CDR3aa: CSVRTDTNYGYTF
j_gene: TRBJ2-1; d_gene: .; v_gene: TRBV12-3/TRBV12-4; abundance: many; CDR3nt: TGTGCCAGCAGCTCGACCGGTTACAATGAGCAGTTCTTC; CDR3aa: CASSSTGYNEQFF
j_gene: TRBJ1-4; d_gene: .; v_gene: TRBV12-3/TRBV12-4; abundance: .; CDR3nt: TGTGCCAGCAGGGATCAGGGACGGGTTAATGAAAAACTGTTTTTT; CDR3aa: CASRDQGRVNEKLFF
j_gene: TRBJ2-2; d_gene: .; v_gene: TRBV7-2; abundance: .; CDR3nt: TGTGCCAACAGCGAAAAGGCCAGGACAGCTAACACCGGGGAGCTGTTTTTT; CDR3aa: CANSEKARTANTGELFF
j_gene: TRBJ1-4; d_gene: .; v_gene: TRBV7-9; abundance: .; CDR3nt: TGTGCCAGCAGCTCACCTCAGCGTGGCGAAAAACTGTTTTTT; CDR3aa: CASSSPQRGEKLFF
j_gene: TRBJ2-1; d_gene: TRBD1; v_gene: TRBV10-3; abundance: few; CDR3nt: TGTGCCATCCAACCCGAACAGGGGTCCCCCTACAATGAGCAGTTCTTC; CDR3aa: CAIQPEQGSPYNEQFF
j_gene: TRBJ1-6; d_gene: .; v_gene: TRBV6-5; abundance: .; CDR3nt: TGTGCCAGCAGTCCCCTTGGCAGGGGAGACAATTCACCCCTCCACTTT; CDR3aa: CASSPLGRGDNSPLHF
j_gene: TRBJ2-1; d_gene: .; v_gene: TRBV29-1; abundance: .; CDR3nt: TGCAGCGTTGAAAAAGCCCCCTACAATGAGCAGTTCTTC; CDR3aa: CSVEKAPYNEQFF
j_gene: TRBJ2-5; d_gene: .; v_gene: TRBV20-1; abundance: .; CDR3nt: TGCAGTGCTAGTGAGGGGGGGCCTGGGGAGACCCAGTACTTC; CDR3aa: CSASEGGPGETQYF
j_gene: TRBJ1-1; d_gene: TRBD1; v_gene: TRBV7-9; abundance: few; CDR3nt: TGTGCCAGCCGTCGACAGGGGGCGGACACTGAAGCTTTCTTT; CDR3aa: CASRRQGADTEAFF
j_gene: TRBJ1-1; d_gene: TRBD1; v_gene: TRBV7-3; abundance: .; CDR3nt: TGTGCCAGCAGGGAGACAGGGACGGCGAACACTGAAGCTTTCTTT; CDR3aa: CASRETGTANTEAFF
j_gene: TRBJ1-5; d_gene: .; v_gene: TRBV12-3/TRBV12-4; abundance: .; CDR3nt: TGTGCCAGCAGTTTAGGGGCCATGAATCAGCCCCAGCATTTT; CDR3aa: CASSLGAMNQPQHF
j_gene: TRBJ1-5; d_gene: .; v_gene: TRBV7-2; abundance: few; CDR3nt: TGTGCCAGCAGCCTCTTCGGGGATAGCAATCAGCCCCAGCATTTT; CDR3aa: CASSLFGDSNQPQHF
j_gene: TRBJ1-4; d_gene: .; v_gene: TRBV12-3/TRBV12-4; abundance: few; CDR3nt: TGTGCCAGCAGTTTAGGACAAAAACTGTTTTTT; CDR3aa: CASSLGQKLFF